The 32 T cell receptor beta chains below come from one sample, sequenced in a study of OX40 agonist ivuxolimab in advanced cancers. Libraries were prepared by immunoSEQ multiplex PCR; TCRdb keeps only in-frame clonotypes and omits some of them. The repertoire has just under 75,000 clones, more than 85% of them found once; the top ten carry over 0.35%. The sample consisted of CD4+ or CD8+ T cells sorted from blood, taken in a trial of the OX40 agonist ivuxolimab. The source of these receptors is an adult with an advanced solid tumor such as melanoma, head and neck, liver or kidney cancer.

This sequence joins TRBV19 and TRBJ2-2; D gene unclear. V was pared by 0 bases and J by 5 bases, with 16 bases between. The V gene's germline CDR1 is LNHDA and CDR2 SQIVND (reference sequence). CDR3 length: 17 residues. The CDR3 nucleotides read TGTGCCAGTAGTATAGATACAAGTTACAAATGGACCGGGGAGCTGTTTTTT. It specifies CASSIDTSYKWTGELFF.

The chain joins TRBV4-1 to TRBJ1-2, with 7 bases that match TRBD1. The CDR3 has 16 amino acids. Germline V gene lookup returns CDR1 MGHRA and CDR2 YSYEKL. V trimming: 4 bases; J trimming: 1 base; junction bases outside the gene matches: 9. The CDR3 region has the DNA TGCGCCAGCAGCCTGCAGGGACAGCTGGATAACTATGGCTACACCTTC. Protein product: CASSLQGQLDNYGYTF.

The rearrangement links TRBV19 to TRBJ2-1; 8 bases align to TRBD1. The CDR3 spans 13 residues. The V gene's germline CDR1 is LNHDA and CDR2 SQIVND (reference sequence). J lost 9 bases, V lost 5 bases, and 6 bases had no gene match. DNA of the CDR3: TGTGCCAGTAGTCTGGACAGGGACACTGAGCAGTTCTTC. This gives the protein CASSLDRDTEQFF.

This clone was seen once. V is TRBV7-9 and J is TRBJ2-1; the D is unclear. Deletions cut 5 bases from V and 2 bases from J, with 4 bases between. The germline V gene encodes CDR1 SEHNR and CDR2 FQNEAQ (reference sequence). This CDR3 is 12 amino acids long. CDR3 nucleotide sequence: TGTGCCAGCAGCCCTACCTACAATGAGCAGTTCTTC. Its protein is CASSPTYNEQFF.

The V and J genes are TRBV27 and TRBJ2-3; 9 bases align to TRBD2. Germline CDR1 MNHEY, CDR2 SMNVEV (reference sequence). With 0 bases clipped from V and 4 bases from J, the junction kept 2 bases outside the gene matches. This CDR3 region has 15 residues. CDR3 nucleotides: TGTGCCAGCAGTTTATCTAGCGGGAGCCCAGATACGCAGTATTTT. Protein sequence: CASSLSSGSPDTQYF.

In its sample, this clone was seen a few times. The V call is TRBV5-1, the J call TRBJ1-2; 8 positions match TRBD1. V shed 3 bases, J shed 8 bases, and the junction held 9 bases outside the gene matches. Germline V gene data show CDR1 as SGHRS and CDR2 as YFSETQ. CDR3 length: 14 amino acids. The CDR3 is CASSWSGQAGGYTF. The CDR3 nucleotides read TGCGCCAGCAGCTGGTCGGGACAGGCGGGAGGCTACACCTTC.

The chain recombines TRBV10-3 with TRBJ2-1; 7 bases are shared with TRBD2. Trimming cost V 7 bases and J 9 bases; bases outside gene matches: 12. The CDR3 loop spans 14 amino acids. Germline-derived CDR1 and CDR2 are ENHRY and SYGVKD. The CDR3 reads CAITSLGREGEQFF. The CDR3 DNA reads TGTGCCATCACCAGCCTCGGTAGGGAGGGTGAGCAGTTCTTC.

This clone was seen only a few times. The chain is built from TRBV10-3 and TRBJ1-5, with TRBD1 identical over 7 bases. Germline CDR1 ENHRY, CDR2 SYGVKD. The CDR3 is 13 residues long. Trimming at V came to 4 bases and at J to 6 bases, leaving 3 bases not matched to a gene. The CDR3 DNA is TGTGCCATCAGTGGACAGGGTCCTCAGCCCCAGCATTTT. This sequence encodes CAISGQGPQPQHF.

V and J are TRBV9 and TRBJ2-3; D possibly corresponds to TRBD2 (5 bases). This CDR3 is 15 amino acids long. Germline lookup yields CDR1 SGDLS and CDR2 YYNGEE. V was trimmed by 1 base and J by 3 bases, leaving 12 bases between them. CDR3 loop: CASSVTTSGTDTQYF. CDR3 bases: TGTGCCAGCAGCGTAACTACTAGTGGAACAGATACGCAGTATTTT.

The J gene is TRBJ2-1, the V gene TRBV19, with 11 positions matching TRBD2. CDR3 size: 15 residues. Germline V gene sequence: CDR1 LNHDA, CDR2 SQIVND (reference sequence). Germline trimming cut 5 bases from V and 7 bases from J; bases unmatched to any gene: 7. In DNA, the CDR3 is TGTGCCAGTAGTGCTACTAGCGGGAGTAGGAATGAGCAGTTCTTC. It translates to CASSATSGSRNEQFF.

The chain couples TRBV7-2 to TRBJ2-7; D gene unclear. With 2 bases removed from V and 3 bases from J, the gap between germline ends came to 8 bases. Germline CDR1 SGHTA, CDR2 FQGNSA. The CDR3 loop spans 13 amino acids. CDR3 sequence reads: CASSLNSNYEQYF. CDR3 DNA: TGTGCCAGCAGCTTAAATAGTAACTACGAGCAGTACTTC.

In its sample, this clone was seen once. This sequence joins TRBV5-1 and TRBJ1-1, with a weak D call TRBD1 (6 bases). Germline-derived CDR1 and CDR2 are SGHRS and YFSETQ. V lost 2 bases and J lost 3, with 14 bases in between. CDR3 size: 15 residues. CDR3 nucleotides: TGCGCCAGCAGCTTAGGCTTAGCAGGGGACACTGAAGCTTTCTTT. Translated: CASSLGLAGDTEAFF. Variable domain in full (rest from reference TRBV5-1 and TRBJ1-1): KAGVTQTPRYLIKTRGQQVTLSCSPISGHRSVSWYQQTPGQGLQFLFEYFSETQRNKGNFPGRFSGRQFSNSRSEMNVSTLELGDSALYLCASSLGLAGDTEAFFGQGTRLTVV.

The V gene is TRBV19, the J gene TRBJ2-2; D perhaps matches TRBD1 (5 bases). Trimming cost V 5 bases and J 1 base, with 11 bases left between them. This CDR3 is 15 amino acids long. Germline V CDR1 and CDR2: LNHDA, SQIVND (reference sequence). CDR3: CASSEWGRNTGELFF. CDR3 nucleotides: TGTGCCAGTAGTGAGTGGGGCCGGAACACCGGGGAGCTGTTTTTT.

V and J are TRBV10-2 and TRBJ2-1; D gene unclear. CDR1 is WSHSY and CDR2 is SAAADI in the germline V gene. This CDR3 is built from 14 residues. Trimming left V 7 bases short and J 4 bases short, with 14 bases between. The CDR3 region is CASNNQDEYNEQFF. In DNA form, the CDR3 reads TGCGCCAGCAATAATCAGGACGAGTACAATGAGCAGTTCTTC.

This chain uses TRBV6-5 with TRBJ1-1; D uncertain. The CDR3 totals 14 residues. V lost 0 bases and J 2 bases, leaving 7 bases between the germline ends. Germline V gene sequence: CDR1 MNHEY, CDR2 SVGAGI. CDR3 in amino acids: CASSYSTRNTEAFF. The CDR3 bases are TGTGCCAGCAGTTACTCCACGAGAAACACTGAAGCTTTCTTT.

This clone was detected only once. The CDR3 protein is CASSAATNEKLFF. Here the CDR3 DNA reads TGTGCCAGCAGTGCAGCAACTAATGAAAAACTGTTTTTT. V usage is TRBV6-1 and J usage is TRBJ1-4; no definite D call. The germline V gene encodes CDR1 MNHNS and CDR2 SASEGT. Deletions cut 4 bases from V and 0 bases from J, with 3 bases between. CDR3 length equals 13 residues.

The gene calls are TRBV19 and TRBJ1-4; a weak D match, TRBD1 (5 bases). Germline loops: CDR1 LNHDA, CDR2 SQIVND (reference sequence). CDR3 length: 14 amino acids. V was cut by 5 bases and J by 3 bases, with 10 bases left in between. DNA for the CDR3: TGTGCCAGTAGTCCCGGGACGGCTAATGAAAAACTGTTTTTT. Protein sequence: CASSPGTANEKLFF.

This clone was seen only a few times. The CDR3 protein is CASSFTLADTGYF. The CDR3 nucleotides read TGTGCCAGCAGCTTTACACTAGCGGACACCGGGTATTTT. The V gene is TRBV11-2, the J gene TRBJ2-3, with 8 bases matching TRBD2. This CDR3 contains 13 residues. The V segment lost 3 bases and the J segment 14 bases; nucleotides outside the gene matches: 10. Germline loops: CDR1 SGHAT, CDR2 FQNNGV.

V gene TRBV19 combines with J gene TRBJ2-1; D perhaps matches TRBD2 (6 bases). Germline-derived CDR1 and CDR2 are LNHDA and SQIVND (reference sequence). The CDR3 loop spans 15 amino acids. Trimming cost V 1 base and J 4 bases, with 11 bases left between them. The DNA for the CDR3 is TGTGCCAGTAGTATAGTAACTAGCCTATACAATGAGCAGTTCTTC. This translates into CASSIVTSLYNEQFF.

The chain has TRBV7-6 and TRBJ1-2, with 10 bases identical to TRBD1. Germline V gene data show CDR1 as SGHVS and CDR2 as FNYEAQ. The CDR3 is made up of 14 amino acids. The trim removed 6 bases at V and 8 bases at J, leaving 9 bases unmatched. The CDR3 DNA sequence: TGTGCCAGCAGTGACAGGGGGCGAGGTGGAGGCTACACCTTC. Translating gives CASSDRGRGGGYTF.

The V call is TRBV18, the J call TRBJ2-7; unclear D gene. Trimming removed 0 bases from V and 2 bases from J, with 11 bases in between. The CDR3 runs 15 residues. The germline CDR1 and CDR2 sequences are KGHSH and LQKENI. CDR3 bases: TGTGCCAGCTCACCACCGATGGGCTGGACCTACGAGCAGTACTTC. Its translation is CASSPPMGWTYEQYF.

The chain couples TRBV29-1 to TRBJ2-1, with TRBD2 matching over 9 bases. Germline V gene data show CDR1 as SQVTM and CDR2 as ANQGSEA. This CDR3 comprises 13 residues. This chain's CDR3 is CRVAGVAYNEQFF. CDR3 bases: TGCAGGGTAGCGGGAGTGGCCTACAATGAGCAGTTCTTC.

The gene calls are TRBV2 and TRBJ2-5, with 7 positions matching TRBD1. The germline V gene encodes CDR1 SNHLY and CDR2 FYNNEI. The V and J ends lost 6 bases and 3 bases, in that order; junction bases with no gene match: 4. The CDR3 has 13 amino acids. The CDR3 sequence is CASRSTGEETQYF. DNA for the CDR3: TGTGCCAGCAGGTCCACAGGGGAAGAGACCCAGTACTTC.

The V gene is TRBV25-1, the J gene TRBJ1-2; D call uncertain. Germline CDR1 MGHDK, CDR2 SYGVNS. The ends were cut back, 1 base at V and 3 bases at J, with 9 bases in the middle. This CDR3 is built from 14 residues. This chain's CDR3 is CASSEFGSHYGYTF. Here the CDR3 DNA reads TGTGCCAGCAGTGAATTTGGCAGTCACTATGGCTACACCTTC.

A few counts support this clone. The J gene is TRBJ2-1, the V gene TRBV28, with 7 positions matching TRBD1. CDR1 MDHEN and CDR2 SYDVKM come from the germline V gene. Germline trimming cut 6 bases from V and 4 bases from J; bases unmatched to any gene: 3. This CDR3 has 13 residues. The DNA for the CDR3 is TGTGCCAGCAGCCTGACAGGGTACAATGAGCAGTTCTTC. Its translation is CASSLTGYNEQFF.

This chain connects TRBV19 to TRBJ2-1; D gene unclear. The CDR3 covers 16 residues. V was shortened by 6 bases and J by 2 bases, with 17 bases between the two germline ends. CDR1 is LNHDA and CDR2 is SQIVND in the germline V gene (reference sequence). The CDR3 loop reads CASRTIDQTPYNEQFF. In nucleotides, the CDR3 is TGTGCCAGTAGAACGATTGATCAGACCCCCTACAATGAGCAGTTCTTC.

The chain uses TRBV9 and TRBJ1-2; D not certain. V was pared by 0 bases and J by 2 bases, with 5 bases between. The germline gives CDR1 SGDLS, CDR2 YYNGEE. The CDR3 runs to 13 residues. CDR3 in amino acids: CASSVDGNYGYTF. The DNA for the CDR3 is TGTGCCAGCAGCGTAGATGGGAACTATGGCTACACCTTC.

The CDR3, as DNA: TGCGCCAGCAGACAGGGGAGCTCTGGAAACACCATATATTTT. It specifies CASRQGSSGNTIYF. The V and J genes are TRBV10-2 and TRBJ1-3; TRBD1 aligns across 7 bases. Per germline, CDR1 WSHSY and CDR2 SAAADI. V shed 6 bases and J 0 bases; nucleotides not matched to a gene: 2. The CDR3 is 14 amino acids.

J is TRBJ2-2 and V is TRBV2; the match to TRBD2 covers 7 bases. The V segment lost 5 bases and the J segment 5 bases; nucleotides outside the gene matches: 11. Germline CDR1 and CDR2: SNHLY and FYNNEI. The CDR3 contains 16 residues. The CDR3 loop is CASSPRLASDTGELFF. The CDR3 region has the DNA TGTGCCAGCAGTCCTCGACTAGCCTCCGATACCGGGGAGCTGTTTTTT. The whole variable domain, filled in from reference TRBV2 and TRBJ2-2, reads EPEVTQTPSHQVTQMGQEVILRCVPISNHLYFYWYRQILGQKVEFLVSFYNNEISEKSEIFDDQFSVERPDGSNFTLKIRSTKLEDSAMYFCASSPRLASDTGELFFGEGSRLTVL.

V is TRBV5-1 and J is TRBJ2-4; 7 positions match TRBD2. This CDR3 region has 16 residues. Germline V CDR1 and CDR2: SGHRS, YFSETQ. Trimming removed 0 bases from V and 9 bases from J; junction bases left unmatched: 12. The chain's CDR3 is CASSLVAGVTGGIQYF. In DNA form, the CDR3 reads TGCGCCAGCAGCTTGGTTGCGGGAGTGACCGGGGGCATTCAGTACTTC.

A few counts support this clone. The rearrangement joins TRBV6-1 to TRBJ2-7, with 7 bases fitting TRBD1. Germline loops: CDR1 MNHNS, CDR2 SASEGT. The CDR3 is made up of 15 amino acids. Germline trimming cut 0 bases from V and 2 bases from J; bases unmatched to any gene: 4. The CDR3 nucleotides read TGTGCCAGCAGTGAAGCGGGACAGCCGACCTACGAGCAGTACTTC. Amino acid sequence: CASSEAGQPTYEQYF.

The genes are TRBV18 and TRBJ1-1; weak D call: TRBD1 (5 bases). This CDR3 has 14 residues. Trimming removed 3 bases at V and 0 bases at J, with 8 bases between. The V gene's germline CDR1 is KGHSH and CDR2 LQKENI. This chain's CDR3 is CASSPRAMNTEAFF. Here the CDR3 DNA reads TGTGCCAGCTCACCCAGGGCCATGAACACTGAAGCTTTCTTT.